This TCR beta chain appears in the sequencing data of a study of T-cell memory formation after mild COVID-19. General observations from the study: Memory from before infection featured some responding clones, which suggests cross-reactive memory joined.

This clonotype came up a few times. Its antigen is not known. TCRdb itself ran the 5' RACE reads through MiXCR, one entry per CDR3 protein. The data hold around 300,000 distinct CDR3 sequences, with 12% to 15% observed a single time. CDR3 length: 15 amino acids. Trimming removed 2 bases at V and 6 bases at J, with 15 bases between. Germline V CDR1 and CDR2: SGHNT, YYREEE (reference sequence). This receptor was obtained from a man younger than 35 who had mild COVID-19 (a few samples of this study predate the infection). Cell type and time point are not known. The V gene is TRBV5-4, the J gene TRBJ2-1, with D possibly matching TRBD2 (5 bases). The sample was PBMCs or a T cell subset sorted from them (not recorded which). The CDR3 DNA is TGTGCCAGCAGCTTCGGTATCGGAGGACGCAATGAGCAGTTCTTC. This gives the protein CASSFGIGGRNEQFF. Supplemented by reference TRBV5-4 and TRBJ2-1, the full variable domain reads ETGVTQSPTHLIKTRGQQVTLRCSSQSGHNTVSWYQQALGQGPQFIFQYYREEENGRGNFPPRFSGLQFPNYSSELNVNALELDDSALYLCASSFGIGGRNEQFFGPGTRLTVL.